One sample yielded the 14 T cell receptor beta chains listed below, sequenced in a study of graft-versus-host responses after intestinal transplantation. Their target antigens are unknown. TCRdb's table, derived via immunoSEQ multiplex PCR, lists solely in-frame clones and lacks some. The table includes nearly 110,000 clones, approximately 90% detected once. The sequenced sample was unstimulated CD4+ T cells sorted from spleen or lymph node cells, obtained before transplant. These receptor sequences come from a human donor who was the organ donor for an intestinal transplant.

This chain uses TRBV19 with TRBJ1-1; perhaps TRBD1 as D (5 bases). The CDR3 runs 14 residues. Germline V gene sequence: CDR1 LNHDA, CDR2 SQIVND (reference sequence). V dropped 3 bases and J dropped 3 bases, with 11 bases sitting between them. For the CDR3, the DNA is TGTGCCAGTAGTATGTGGGGCGGGGACACTGAAGCTTTCTTT. This gives the protein CASSMWGGDTEAFF.

J is TRBJ2-5 and V is TRBV2, with 7 nucleotides matching TRBD1. The DNA end favors TRBJ2-7, so the J call may be wrong. The germline V gene encodes CDR1 SNHLY and CDR2 FYNNEI. This CDR3 has 14 amino acids. This chain's CDR3 is CASSGQGFSYEQYF. The DNA of the CDR3 is TGTGCCAGCAGTGGACAGGGTTTCTCCTACGAGCAGTACTTC.

The chain is built from TRBV5-1 and TRBJ2-1, with D possibly being TRBD2 (6 bases). From germline, CDR1 is SGHRS and CDR2 YFSETQ. The CDR3 runs 15 residues. V dropped 2 bases and J dropped 0 bases, with 9 bases sitting between them. The CDR3 spells CASSLGTVSYNEQFF. CDR3 nucleotide sequence: TGCGCCAGCAGCTTAGGGACTGTCTCCTACAATGAGCAGTTCTTC. The full variable domain, in which reference TRBV5-1 and TRBJ2-1 provide the parts outside the CDR3, is KAGVTQTPRYLIKTRGQQVTLSCSPISGHRSVSWYQQTPGQGLQFLFEYFSETQRNKGNFPGRFSGRQFSNSRSEMNVSTLELGDSALYLCASSLGTVSYNEQFFGPGTRLTVL.

The V call is TRBV4-1, the J call TRBJ2-2; 10 bases line up with TRBD1. Germline V gene data show CDR1 as MGHRA and CDR2 as YSYEKL. V trimming: 4 bases; J trimming: 5 bases; junction bases outside the gene matches: 7. This CDR3 is built from 16 residues. CDR3 sequence (DNA): TGCGCCAGCAGCCGGCGACAGGGGGCTAATACCGGGGAGCTGTTTTTT. Amino acids: CASSRRQGANTGELFF.

V and J are TRBV9 and TRBJ2-3, with 9 bases aligning to TRBD2. The CDR3 has 14 amino acids. Losses at the gene ends were 3 bases for V and 4 bases for J; bases not matched to a gene: 3. Germline V gene lookup returns CDR1 SGDLS and CDR2 YYNGEE. Here the CDR3 DNA reads TGTGCCAGCAGCGCGGGACTAGCATCAGATACGCAGTATTTT. Its protein is CASSAGLASDTQYF.

This clone occurred once. The CDR3 sequence is CASSFRDGIFYEQYF. The DNA for the CDR3 is TGTGCCAGCAGCTTTCGGGACGGGATATTCTACGAGCAGTACTTC. The genes are TRBV5-8 and TRBJ2-7, with D perhaps assigned TRBD1 or TRBD2 (5 bases each). Per germline, CDR1 SGHTS and CDR2 YDEGEE. V dropped 2 bases and J dropped 3 bases, with 15 bases sitting between them. The CDR3 covers 15 residues.

The chain joins TRBV10-1 to TRBJ2-2; D is undetermined. The germline V gene encodes CDR1 WNHNN and CDR2 SYGVQD (reference sequence). V gave up 0 bases and J gave up 4 bases, with 3 bases separating them. This CDR3 comprises 13 residues. DNA for the CDR3: TGCGCCAGCAGTGAGTCGACCACCGGGGAGCTGTTTTTT. Its protein is CASSESTTGELFF.

This sequence joins TRBV6-1 and TRBJ1-2, with a tentative D call TRBD1 (5 bases). The CDR3 covers 14 residues. Germline V gene lookup returns CDR1 MNHNS and CDR2 SASEGT. V was shortened by 6 bases and J by 8 bases, with 19 bases between the two germline ends. This CDR3 reads CASSPQKSGTGYTF. In nucleotides, the CDR3 is TGTGCCAGCAGCCCCCAAAAGTCAGGGACCGGCTACACCTTC.

The chain's CDR3 is CASSLHATGELFF. The CDR3, as DNA: TGTGCCAGCAGCTTGCATGCTACCGGGGAGCTGTTTTTT. V gene TRBV11-2 combines with J gene TRBJ2-2; D ambiguous. Between the trimmed V and J ends, which lost 3 bases and 5 bases, there was a span of 7 bases. This CDR3 is built from 13 residues. The germline V gene encodes CDR1 SGHAT and CDR2 FQNNGV.

The count of this clone is one. The V and J genes are TRBV6-5 and TRBJ2-7; tentative D call: TRBD1 (5 bases). Germline-derived CDR1 and CDR2 are MNHEY and SVGAGI. The CDR3 is 13 amino acids. V lost 9 bases and J lost 2, with 14 bases in between. CDR3 nucleotide sequence: TGTGCCAGTACCCAGACAGTTCCCTACGAGCAGTACTTC. Translating gives CASTQTVPYEQYF.

The table lists this clone with a count of one. The chain is built from TRBV9 and TRBJ2-5; weak D call: TRBD2 (6 bases). Trimming cost V 4 bases and J 1 base, with 11 bases left between them. This CDR3 comprises 14 residues. Per germline, CDR1 SGDLS and CDR2 YYNGEE. The CDR3 is CASSPRDRQETQYF. For the CDR3, the DNA is TGTGCCAGCAGCCCGCGGGACCGCCAAGAGACCCAGTACTTC.

This sequence joins TRBV6-5 and TRBJ1-4, with no clear D. V lost 3 bases, J lost 8 bases, and 10 bases lay in between. The CDR3 runs 13 residues. The germline CDR1 and CDR2 sequences are MNHEY and SVGAGI. The CDR3 loop reads CASSYGRTEKLFF. DNA for the CDR3: TGTGCCAGCAGTTATGGACGGACCGAAAAACTGTTTTTT.

The J gene is TRBJ1-2, the V gene TRBV7-9; the match to TRBD1 covers 10 bases. The germline V gene encodes CDR1 SEHNR and CDR2 FQNEAQ (reference sequence). CDR3 length: 14 residues. With 7 bases clipped from V and 4 bases from J, the junction kept 6 bases outside the gene matches. CDR3 amino acids: CASTRQGASYGYTF. The CDR3 DNA reads TGTGCCAGCACCCGACAGGGGGCGTCCTATGGCTACACCTTC.

V and J are TRBV6-1 and TRBJ1-2, with 8 bases matching TRBD1. The germline gives CDR1 MNHNS, CDR2 SASEGT. This CDR3 spans 15 amino acids. V was clipped by 4 bases and J by 3 bases; unmatched bases: 7. The CDR3 region has the DNA TGTGCCAGCAGTGGAGGGGACAGGTTATACTATGGCTACACCTTC. Translated: CASSGGDRLYYGYTF.